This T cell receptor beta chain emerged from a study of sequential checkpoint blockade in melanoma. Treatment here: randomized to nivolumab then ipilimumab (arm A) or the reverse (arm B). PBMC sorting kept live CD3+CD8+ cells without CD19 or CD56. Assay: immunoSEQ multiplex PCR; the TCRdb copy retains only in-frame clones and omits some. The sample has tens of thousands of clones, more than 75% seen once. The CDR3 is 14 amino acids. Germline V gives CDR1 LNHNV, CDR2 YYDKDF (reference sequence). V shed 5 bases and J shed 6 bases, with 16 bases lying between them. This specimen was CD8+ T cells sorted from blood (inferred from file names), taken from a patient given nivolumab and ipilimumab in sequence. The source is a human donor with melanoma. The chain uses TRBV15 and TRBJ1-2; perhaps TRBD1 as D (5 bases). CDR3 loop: CATSSPGRTNGYTF. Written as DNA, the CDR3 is TGTGCCACCAGCTCTCCTGGACGGACAAATGGCTACACCTTC.